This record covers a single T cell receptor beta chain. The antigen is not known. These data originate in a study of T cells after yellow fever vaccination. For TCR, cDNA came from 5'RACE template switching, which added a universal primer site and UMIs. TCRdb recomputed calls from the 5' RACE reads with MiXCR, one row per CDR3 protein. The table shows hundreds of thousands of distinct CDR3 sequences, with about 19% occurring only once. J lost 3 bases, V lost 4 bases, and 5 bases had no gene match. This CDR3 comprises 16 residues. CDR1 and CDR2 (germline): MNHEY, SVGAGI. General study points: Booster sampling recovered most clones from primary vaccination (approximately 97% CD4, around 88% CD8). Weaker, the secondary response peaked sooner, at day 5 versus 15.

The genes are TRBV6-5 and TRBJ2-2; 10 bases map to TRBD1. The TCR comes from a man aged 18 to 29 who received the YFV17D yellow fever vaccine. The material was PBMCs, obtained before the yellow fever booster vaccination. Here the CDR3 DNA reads TGTGCCAGCAGTTCTGGGGGACAGGGGTACACCGGGGAGCTGTTTTTT. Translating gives CASSSGGQGYTGELFF.